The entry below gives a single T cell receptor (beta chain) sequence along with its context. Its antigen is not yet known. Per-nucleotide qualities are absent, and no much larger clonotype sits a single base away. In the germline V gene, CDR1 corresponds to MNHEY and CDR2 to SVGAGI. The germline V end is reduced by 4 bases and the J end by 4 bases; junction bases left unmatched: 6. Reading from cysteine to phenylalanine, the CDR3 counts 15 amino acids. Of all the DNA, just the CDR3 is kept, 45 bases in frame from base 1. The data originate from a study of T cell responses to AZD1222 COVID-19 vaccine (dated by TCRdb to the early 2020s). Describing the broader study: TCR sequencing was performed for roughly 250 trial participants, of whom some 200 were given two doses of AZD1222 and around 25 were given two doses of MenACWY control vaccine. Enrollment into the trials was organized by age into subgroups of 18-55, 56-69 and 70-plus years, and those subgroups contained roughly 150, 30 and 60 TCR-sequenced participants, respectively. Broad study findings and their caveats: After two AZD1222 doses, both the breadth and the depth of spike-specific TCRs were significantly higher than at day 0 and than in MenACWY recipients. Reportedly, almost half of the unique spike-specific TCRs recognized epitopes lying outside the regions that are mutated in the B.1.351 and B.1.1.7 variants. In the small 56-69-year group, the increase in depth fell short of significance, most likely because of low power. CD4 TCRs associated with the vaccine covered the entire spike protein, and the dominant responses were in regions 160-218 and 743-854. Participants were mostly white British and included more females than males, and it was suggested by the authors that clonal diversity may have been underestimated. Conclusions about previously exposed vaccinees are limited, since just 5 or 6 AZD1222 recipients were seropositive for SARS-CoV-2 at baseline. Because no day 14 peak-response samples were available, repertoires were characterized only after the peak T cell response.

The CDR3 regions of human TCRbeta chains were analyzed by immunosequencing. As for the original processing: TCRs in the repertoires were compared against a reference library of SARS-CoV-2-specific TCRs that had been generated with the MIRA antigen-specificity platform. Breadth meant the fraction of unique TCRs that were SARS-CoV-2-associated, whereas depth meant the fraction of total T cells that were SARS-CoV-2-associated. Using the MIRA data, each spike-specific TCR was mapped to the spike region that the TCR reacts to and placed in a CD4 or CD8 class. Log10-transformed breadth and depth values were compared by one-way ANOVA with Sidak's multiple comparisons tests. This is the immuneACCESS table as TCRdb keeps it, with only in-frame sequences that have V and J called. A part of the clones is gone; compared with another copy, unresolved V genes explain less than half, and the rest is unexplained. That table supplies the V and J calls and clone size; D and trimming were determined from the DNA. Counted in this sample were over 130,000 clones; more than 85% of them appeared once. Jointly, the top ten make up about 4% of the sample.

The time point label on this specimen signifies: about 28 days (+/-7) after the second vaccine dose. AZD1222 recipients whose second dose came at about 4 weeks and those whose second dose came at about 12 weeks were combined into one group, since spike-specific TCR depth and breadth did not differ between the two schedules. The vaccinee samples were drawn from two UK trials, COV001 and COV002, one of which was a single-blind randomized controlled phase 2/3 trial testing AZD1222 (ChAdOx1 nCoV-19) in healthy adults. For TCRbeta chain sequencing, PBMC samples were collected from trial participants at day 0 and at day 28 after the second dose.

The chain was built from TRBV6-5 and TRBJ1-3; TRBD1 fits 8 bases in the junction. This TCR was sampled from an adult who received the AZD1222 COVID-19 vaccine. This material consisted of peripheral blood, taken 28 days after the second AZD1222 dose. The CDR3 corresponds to CASSLDRGTGNTIYF. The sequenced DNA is TGTGCCAGCAGTTTAGACAGGGGTACAGGAAACACCATATATTTT.